This TCR beta chain was sequenced in a study of T-cell memory formation after mild COVID-19. Study as a whole: TCR clusters largely stayed donor specific. Study outcomes and limitations: Among CD4+ contracting clones, most were CM and EM, and CD8+ ones EMRA.

Regarding this clonotype: Its target is unknown.

TCRdb redid the calling of the 5' RACE reads with MiXCR, one entry per CDR3 protein. Here the sample spans 280,000 or so distinct CDR3 sequences, approximately 19% being singletons. This TCR came from a man in his late teens or twenties who had mild COVID-19 (a few samples of this study predate the infection). Cell type and time point are not known. The sample taken for sequencing was PBMCs or a T cell subset sorted from them (not recorded which).

The chain's CDR3 is CSVTGVSIRAFF. CDR3 coding DNA: TGCAGCGTGACAGGGGTTTCAATTAGAGCTTTCTTT. The chain combines TRBV29-1 with TRBJ1-1; 8 bases match TRBD1. This CDR3 contains 12 residues. Germline-derived CDR1 and CDR2 are SQVTM and ANQGSEA. V lost 6 bases, J lost 10 bases, and 10 bases stayed unmatched.